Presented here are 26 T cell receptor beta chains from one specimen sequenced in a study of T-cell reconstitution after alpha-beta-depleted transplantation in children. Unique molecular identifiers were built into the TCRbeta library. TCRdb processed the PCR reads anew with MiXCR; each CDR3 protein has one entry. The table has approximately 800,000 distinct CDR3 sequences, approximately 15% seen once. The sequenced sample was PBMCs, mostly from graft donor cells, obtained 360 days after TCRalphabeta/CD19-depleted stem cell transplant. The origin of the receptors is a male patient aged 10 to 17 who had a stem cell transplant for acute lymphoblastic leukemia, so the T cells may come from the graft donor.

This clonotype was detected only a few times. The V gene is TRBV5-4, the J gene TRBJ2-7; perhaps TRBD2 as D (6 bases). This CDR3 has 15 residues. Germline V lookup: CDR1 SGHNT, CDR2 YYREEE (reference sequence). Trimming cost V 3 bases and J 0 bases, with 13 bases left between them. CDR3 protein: CASSSPSVPSYEQYF. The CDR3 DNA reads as TGTGCCAGCAGCTCCCCTAGCGTGCCCTCCTACGAGCAGTACTTC.

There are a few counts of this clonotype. The DNA of the CDR3 is TGTGCCAGCAGCGATGGGCGGACGTCTGTTTCACCCCTCCACTTT. Translated: CASSDGRTSVSPLHF. The chain is built from TRBV7-6 and TRBJ1-6; no clear D. V lost 5 bases and J 9 bases, leaving 17 bases between the germline ends. The germline CDR1 and CDR2 sequences are SGHVS and FNYEAQ. CDR3 size: 15 residues.

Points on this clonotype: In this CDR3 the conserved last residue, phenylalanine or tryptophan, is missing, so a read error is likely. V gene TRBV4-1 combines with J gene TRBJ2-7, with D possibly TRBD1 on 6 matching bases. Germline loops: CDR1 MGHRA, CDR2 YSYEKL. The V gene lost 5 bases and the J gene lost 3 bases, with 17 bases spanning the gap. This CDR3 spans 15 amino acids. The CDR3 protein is CASSSHARTVYEQYS. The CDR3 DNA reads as TGCGCCAGCAGCTCCCATGCTAGGACAGTCTACGAGCAGTACTCC.

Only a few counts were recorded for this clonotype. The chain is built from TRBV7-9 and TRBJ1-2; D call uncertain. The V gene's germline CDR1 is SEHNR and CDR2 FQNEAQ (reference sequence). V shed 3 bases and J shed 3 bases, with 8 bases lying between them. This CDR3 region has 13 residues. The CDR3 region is CASSFEVDYGYTF. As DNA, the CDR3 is TGTGCCAGCAGCTTCGAAGTAGACTATGGCTACACCTTC.

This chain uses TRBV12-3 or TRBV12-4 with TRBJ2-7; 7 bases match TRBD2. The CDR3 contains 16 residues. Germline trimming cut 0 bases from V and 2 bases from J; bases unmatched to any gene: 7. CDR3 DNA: TGTGCCAGCAGTTTAGCGCTTGGGGAGGGAACCTACGAGCAGTACTTC. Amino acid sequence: CASSLALGEGTYEQYF.

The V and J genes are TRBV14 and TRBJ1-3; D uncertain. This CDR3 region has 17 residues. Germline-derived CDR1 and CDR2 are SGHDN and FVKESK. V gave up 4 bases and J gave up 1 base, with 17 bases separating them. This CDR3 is CASSPPLSSASGNTIYF. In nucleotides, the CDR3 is TGTGCCAGCAGCCCTCCCCTAAGCAGCGCATCTGGAAACACCATATATTTT.

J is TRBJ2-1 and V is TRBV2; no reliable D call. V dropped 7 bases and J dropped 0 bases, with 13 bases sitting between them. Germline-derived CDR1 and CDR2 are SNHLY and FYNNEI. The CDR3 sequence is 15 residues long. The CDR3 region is CASIQTESSYNEQFF. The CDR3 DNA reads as TGTGCCAGCATACAGACGGAGAGCTCCTACAATGAGCAGTTCTTC.

The chain's CDR3 is CSVTWYTGELFF. The DNA for the CDR3 is TGCAGCGTTACGTGGTACACCGGGGAGCTGTTTTTT. The chain joins TRBV29-1 to TRBJ2-2; D unclear. CDR1 is SQVTM, CDR2 ANQGSEA, per germline. The V gene lost 5 bases and the J gene lost 3 bases, with 7 bases spanning the gap. This CDR3 has 12 amino acids.

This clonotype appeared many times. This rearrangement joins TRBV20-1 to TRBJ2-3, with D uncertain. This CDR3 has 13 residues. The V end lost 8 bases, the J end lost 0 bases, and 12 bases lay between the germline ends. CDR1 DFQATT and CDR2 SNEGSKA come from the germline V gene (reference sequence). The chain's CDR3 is CSPLYGSTDTQYF. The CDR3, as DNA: TGCAGTCCTCTCTACGGGAGCACAGATACGCAGTATTTT.

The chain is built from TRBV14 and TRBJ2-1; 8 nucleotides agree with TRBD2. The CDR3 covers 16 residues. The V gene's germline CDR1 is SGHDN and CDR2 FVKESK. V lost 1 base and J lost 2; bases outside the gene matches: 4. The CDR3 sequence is CASSQGTSGPYNEQFF. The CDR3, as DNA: TGTGCCAGCAGCCAAGGAACTAGCGGACCCTACAATGAGCAGTTCTTC.

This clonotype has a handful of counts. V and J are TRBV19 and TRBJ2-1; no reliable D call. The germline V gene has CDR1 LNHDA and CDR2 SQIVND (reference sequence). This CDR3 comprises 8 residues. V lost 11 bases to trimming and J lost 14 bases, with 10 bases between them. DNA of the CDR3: TGTGCCCTAAGGGTTGAGTTCTTC. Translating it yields CALRVEFF.

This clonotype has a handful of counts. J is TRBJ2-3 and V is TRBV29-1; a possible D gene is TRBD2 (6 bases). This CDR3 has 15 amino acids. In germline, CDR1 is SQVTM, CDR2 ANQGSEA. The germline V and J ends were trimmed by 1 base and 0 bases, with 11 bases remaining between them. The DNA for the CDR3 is TGCAGCGTTGAAGTGACTAGTCTGAGCACAGATACGCAGTATTTT. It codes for CSVEVTSLSTDTQYF.

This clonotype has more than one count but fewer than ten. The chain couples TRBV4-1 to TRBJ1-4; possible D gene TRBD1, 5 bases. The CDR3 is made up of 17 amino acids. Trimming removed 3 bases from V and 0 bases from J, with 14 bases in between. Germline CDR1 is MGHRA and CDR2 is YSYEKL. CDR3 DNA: TGCGCCAGCAGCCATCCTCGGGACGCCACAACTAATGAAAAACTGTTTTTT. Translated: CASSHPRDATTNEKLFF.

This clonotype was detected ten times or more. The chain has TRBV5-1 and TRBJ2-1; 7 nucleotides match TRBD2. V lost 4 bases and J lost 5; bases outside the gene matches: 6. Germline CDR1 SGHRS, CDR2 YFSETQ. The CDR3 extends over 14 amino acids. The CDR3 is CASSRIAGDNEQFF. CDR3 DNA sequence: TGCGCCAGCAGCCGGATAGCGGGTGACAATGAGCAGTTCTTC.

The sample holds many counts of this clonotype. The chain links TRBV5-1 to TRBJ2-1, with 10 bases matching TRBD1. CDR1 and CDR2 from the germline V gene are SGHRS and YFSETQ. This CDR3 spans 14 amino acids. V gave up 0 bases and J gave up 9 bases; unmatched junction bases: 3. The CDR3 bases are TGCGCCAGCAGCTTGGGACAGGGGGCTTCTGAGCAGTTCTTC. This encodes CASSLGQGASEQFF. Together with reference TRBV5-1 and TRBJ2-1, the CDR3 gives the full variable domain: KAGVTQTPRYLIKTRGQQVTLSCSPISGHRSVSWYQQTPGQGLQFLFEYFSETQRNKGNFPGRFSGRQFSNSRSEMNVSTLELGDSALYLCASSLGQGASEQFFGPGTRLTVL.

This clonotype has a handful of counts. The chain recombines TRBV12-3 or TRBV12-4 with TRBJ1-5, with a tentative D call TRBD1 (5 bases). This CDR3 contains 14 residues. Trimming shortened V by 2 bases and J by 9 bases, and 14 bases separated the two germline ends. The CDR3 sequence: CASSLRDGDSPQHF. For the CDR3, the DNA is TGTGCCAGCAGTTTACGGGACGGGGATTCGCCCCAGCATTTT.

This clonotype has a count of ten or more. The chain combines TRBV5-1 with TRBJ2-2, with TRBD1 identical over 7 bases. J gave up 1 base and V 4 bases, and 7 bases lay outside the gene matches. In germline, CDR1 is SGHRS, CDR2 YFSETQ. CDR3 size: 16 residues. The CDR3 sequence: CASSPWTGLNTGELFF. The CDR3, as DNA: TGCGCCAGCAGCCCCTGGACAGGCCTGAACACCGGGGAGCTGTTTTTT.

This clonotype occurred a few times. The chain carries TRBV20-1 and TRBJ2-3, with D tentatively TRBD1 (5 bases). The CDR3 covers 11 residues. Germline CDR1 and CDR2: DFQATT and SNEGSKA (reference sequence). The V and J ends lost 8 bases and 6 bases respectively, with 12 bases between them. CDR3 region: CSHDSRDTQYF. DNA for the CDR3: TGCAGTCACGACAGCCGGGATACGCAGTATTTT.

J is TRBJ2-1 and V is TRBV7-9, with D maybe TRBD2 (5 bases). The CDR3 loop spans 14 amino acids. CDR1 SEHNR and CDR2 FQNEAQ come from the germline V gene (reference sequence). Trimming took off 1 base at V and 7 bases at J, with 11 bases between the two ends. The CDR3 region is CASSLVGRTNEQFF. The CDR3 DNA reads TGTGCCAGCAGCTTAGTGGGCAGGACTAATGAGCAGTTCTTC.

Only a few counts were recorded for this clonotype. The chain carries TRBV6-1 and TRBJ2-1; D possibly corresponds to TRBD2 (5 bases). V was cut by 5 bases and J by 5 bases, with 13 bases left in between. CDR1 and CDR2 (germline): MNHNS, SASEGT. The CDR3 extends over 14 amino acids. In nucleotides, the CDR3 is TGTGCCAGCAGTACCCGGACTGGTGACAATGAGCAGTTCTTC. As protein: CASSTRTGDNEQFF.

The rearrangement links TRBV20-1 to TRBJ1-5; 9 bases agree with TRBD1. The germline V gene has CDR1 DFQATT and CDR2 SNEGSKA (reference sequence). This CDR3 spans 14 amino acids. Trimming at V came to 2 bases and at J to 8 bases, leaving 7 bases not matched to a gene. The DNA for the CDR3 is TGCAGTGCTAGACTAGGAGGACAGGGGAAGCCCCAGCATTTT. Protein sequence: CSARLGGQGKPQHF.

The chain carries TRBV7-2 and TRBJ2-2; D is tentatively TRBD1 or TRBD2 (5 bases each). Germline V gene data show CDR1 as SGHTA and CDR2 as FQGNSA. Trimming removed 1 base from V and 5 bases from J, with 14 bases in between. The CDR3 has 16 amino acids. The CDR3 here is CASSLVRGARTGELFF. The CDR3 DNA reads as TGTGCCAGCAGCTTAGTACGGGGCGCGCGTACCGGGGAGCTGTTTTTT.

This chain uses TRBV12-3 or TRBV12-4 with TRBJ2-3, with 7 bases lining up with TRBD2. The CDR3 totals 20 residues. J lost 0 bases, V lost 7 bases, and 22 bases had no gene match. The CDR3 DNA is TGTGCCAGCACCCTGGACCCTCTAAGCGGGGCCCTTTATAGCACAGATACGCAGTATTTT. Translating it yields CASTLDPLSGALYSTDTQYF.

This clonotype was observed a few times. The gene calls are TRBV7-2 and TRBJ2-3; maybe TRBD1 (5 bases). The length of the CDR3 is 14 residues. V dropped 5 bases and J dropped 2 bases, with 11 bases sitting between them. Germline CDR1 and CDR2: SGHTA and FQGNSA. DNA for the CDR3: TGTGCCAGCAGCCTCAGACAGTTCACAGATACGCAGTATTTT. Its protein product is CASSLRQFTDTQYF.

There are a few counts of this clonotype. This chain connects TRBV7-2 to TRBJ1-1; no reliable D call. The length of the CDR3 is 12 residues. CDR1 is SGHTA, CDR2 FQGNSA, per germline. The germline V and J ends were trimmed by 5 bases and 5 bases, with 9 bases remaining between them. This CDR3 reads CASSLLRTEAFF. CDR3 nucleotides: TGTGCCAGCAGCCTCCTCAGGACTGAAGCTTTCTTT. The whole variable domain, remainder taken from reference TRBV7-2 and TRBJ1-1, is GAGVSQSPSNKVTEKGKDVELRCDPISGHTALYWYRQSLGQGLEFLIYFQGNSAPDKSGLPSDRFSAERTGGSVSTLTIQRTQQEDSAVYLCASSLLRTEAFFGQGTRLTVV.

The CDR3 coding sequence is TGCGCCAGCAGCCAGGGACTAGCGGCAGATACGCAGTATTTT. It encodes CASSQGLAADTQYF. This chain connects TRBV5-1 to TRBJ2-3; 11 bases align to TRBD2. V gave up 4 bases and J gave up 4 bases; unmatched junction bases: 2. CDR1 is SGHRS and CDR2 is YFSETQ in the germline V gene. The CDR3 consists of 14 residues.